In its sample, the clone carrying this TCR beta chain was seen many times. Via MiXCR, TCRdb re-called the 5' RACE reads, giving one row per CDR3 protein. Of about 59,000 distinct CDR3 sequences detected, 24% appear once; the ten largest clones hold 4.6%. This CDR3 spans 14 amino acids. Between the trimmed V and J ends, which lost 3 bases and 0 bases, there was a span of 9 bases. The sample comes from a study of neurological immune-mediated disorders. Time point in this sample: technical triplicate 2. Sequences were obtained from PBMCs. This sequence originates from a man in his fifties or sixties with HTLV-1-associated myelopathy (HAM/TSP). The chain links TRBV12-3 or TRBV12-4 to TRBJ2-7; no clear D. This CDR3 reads CASSFGTFSYEQYF. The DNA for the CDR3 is TGTGCCAGCAGTTTTGGTACATTCTCCTACGAGCAGTACTTC.